This T cell receptor beta chain comes out of a study of Ad26.COV2.S vaccination and SARS-CoV-2 variants. Findings and limits, study-wide: Total T cell responses were possibly underestimated by TCR breadth and depth analyses.

Turning to this clone: Its specificity is not known.

Documented treatment: 15 to 20 received Ad26.COV2.S at low or high dose, single or two shots; a few received placebo; per-sample allocation not given. Collection of samples fell on day 63 after the first vaccine or placebo injection. The donor's status was that of an adult aged 18-55 years in Boston. An Ad26 vector carrying the Wuhan-strain SARS-CoV-2 spike served as the vaccine. Some clones are missing from TCRdb's copy, which holds only in-frame ones; the method was immunoSEQ multiplex PCR. The sample has some 640,000 clones, more than 70% seen once. Germline V gene data show CDR1 as MGHRA and CDR2 as YSYEKL. Trimming removed 3 bases from V and 3 bases from J; junction bases left unmatched: 13. The CDR3 extends over 18 amino acids.

The sequence was collected from a person between 18 and 60 years old who received the Ad26.COV2.S COVID-19 vaccine or a placebo. The J gene is TRBJ2-3, the V gene TRBV4-1; 9 bases agree with TRBD2. The specimen was peripheral blood, collected in a trial of Ad26.COV2.S vaccine versus placebo. CDR3 sequence: CASSQLAGANVRTDTQYF. CDR3 in DNA: TGCGCCAGCAGCCAGTTAGCGGGGGCAAATGTACGGACAGATACGCAGTATTTT.